These T cell receptor beta chains were read from a single sample in a study of shared clonotypes between healthy human individuals. The method was immunoSEQ multiplex PCR; TCRdb's version includes in-frame clones alone and lacks a portion of them. This sample yields 600,000 or so clones, of which approximately 95% are seen a single time; over 0.1% belongs to the top ten. The specimen sequenced was naive CD8+ T cells sorted from blood. Receptor source: a woman aged 25-40 years in good health. The CDR3 runs from the conserved cysteine through the conserved F or W. A D gene is named only where the DNA matches it firmly. Clone size, where shown, is once, few, many, or a class for clones that have expanded.

d_gene,v_gene,j_gene,abundance,CDR3nt,CDR3aa
NA,TRBV28,TRBJ1-3,NA,TGTGCCAGCAGTTTGCAGGGTAGCAACACCATATATTTT,CASSLQGSNTIYF
TRBD1,TRBV27,TRBJ1-5,NA,TGTGCCAGCAGTCTCCAGGGGGCCCGCAATCAGCCCCAGCATTTT,CASSLQGARNQPQHF
NA,TRBV27,TRBJ2-7,NA,TGTGCCAGCCAGACGGGGGCCTACGAGCAGTACTTC,CASQTGAYEQYF
NA,TRBV28,TRBJ1-5,NA,TGTGCCAGCAGTTTGGAGGGGGGCAATCAGCCCCAGCATTTT,CASSLEGGNQPQHF
NA,TRBV7-9,TRBJ2-1,NA,TGTGCCAGCAGCTCCCCCAGCGCTAACAATGAGCAGTTCTTC,CASSSPSANNEQFF
NA,TRBV9,TRBJ2-7,NA,TGTGCCAGCAGCGTAGAGGACGGGTACGAGCAGTACTTC,CASSVEDGYEQYF
NA,TRBV9,TRBJ1-1,NA,TGTGCCAGCAGCGTGGGTCACACTGAAGCTTTCTTT,CASSVGHTEAFF
TRBD2,TRBV25-1,TRBJ2-5,NA,TGTGCCAGCAGTACCGAGCGGGACCTTAAAGAGACCCAGTACTTC,CASSTERDLKETQYF
TRBD2,TRBV11-2,TRBJ2-3,once,TGTGCCAGCAGCTTAGATAGCGGGAGGCCCACAGATACGCAGTATTTT,CASSLDSGRPTDTQYF
NA,TRBV11-2,TRBJ2-7,once,TGTGCCAGCAGCTTAGTATCTAACGAGCAGTACTTC,CASSLVSNEQYF
TRBD2,TRBV7-8,TRBJ2-2,NA,TGTGCCAGCAGCCCGACGCGGGGGGGGCCCGGGGAGCTGTTTTTT,CASSPTRGGPGELFF
TRBD2,TRBV11-2,TRBJ2-7,once,TGTGCCAGCAGCATTATACTAGCGGGAGAGGACTACGAGCAGTACTTC,CASSIILAGEDYEQYF
TRBD2,TRBV6-5,TRBJ2-1,NA,TGTGCCAGCAGTTCCCGGGAGGCCTACAATGAGCAGTTCTTC,CASSSREAYNEQFF